This T cell receptor (beta chain) derives from a study of T cell repertoires in cytomegalovirus infection. Study details: HLA-B-restricted CMV epitopes that are well studied were used alongside recently identified HLA-C-restricted ones. Matching HLA type and CMV infection were both indicated by public TCR beta signatures. Overall study results and limits: CMV-specific TCR beta clonotypes restricted by HLA-C dominated the ex vivo response.

Remarks on this clonotype: What it binds is unknown.

Germline CDR1 MDHEN, CDR2 SYDVKM. V was clipped by 2 bases and J by 6 bases, with 10 bases between them. The CDR3 length is 13 residues. One entry per CDR3 protein results from TCRdb running MiXCR on the reads. The sample has roughly 500,000 distinct CDR3 sequences, about two fifths seen once; the top ten hold 43%. The material sequenced was cultured PBMCs, taken from culture after CMV antigen stimulation. The origin of this receptor is a human donor in good health (CMV status not recorded). Some clones in this sample may be carry-over from other donors' samples. The chain carries TRBV28 and TRBJ1-1; weak D call: TRBD1 (6 bases). The CDR3 is CASSLGGAAEAFF. The CDR3 nucleotides read TGTGCCAGCAGTTTAGGGGGGGCTGCTGAAGCTTTCTTT.